This T cell receptor beta chain is from a study of shared clonotypes between healthy human individuals. Comment on this clone: The antigen is not known.

Recent acute infections and vaccinations were absent in the healthy HIV-negative adult donors. Per germline, CDR1 MNHEY and CDR2 SVGAGI. The CDR3 loop spans 15 amino acids. With V trimmed by 5 bases and J by 8 bases, 9 bases remained unmatched. Whole-study findings and limits: Read depth was anticipated to influence clonotype sharing among donors. The naive CD4 repertoires of a handful of donors were compared, and approximately 5.3% of clonotypes were shared. Only a few donors were included, so the genetic and exposure-history diversity represented was limited.

The assay was immunoSEQ multiplex PCR, and TCRdb's table has in-frame clones only and misses some. The profile shows 950,000 to 1,100,000 clones, around 78% of them singletons. The chain has TRBV6-5 and TRBJ2-1; TRBD1 matches 10 bases. The sequenced material came from memory CD4+ T cells from PBMCs. Subset in this sample: CD45RA-negative fraction. The sequence was collected from a young man in good health. Some clones in this sample may be carry-over from other donors' samples. The CDR3 nucleotides read TGTGCCAGCAGTGGACGGACAGGGGGAGGCTATGAGCAGTTCTTC. Translated, it gives CASSGRTGGGYEQFF.